This passage covers 21 T cell receptor beta chains from one sample sequenced in a study of T-cell memory formation after mild COVID-19. Each CDR3 protein is one row after TCRdb ran MiXCR on the 5' RACE reads. The sample holds roughly 550,000 distinct CDR3 sequences, around 21% seen once. The sequenced sample was PBMCs or a T cell subset sorted from them (not recorded which). The receptors shown here come from an adult woman who had mild COVID-19 (a few samples of this study predate the infection). Cell type and time point are not known.

The chain employs TRBV20-1 and TRBJ1-4, with no clear D. Germline V gene sequence: CDR1 DFQATT, CDR2 SNEGSKA (reference sequence). This CDR3 spans 12 amino acids. The ends were cut back, 5 bases at V and 6 bases at J, with 10 bases in the middle. Here the CDR3 reads CSAALGYEKLFF. DNA for the CDR3: TGCAGTGCTGCTTTGGGCTATGAAAAACTGTTTTTT.

This clonotype has at least ten counts. This sequence joins TRBV7-6 and TRBJ2-5; possibly TRBD1 or TRBD2 for D (5 bases each). Germline CDR1 and CDR2: SGHVS and FNYEAQ. V lost 5 bases to trimming and J lost 2 bases, with 9 bases between them. There are 13 residues in the CDR3. The CDR3 region is CASSGTAQETQYF. CDR3 bases: TGTGCCAGCAGCGGGACGGCACAAGAGACCCAGTACTTC. Combining the CDR3 with reference TRBV7-6 and TRBJ2-5 gives the whole variable domain GAGVSQSPRYKVTKRGQDVALRCDPISGHVSLYWYRQALGQGPEFLTYFNYEAQQDKSGLPNDRFSAERPEGSISTLTIQRTEQRDSAMYRCASSGTAQETQYFGPGTRLLVL.

The table lists this clonotype with many counts. The rearrangement joins TRBV7-8 to TRBJ2-7, with TRBD1 as a possible D gene (6 bases). Germline V gene sequence: CDR1 SGHVS, CDR2 FQNEAQ. Trimming left V 5 bases short and J 2 bases short, with 13 bases between. The length of the CDR3 is 14 residues. CDR3 DNA: TGTGCCAGCAGCCCGCAGGGGATTCCCTACGAGCAGTACTTC. This translates into CASSPQGIPYEQYF.

This clonotype came up a few times. The chain uses TRBV9 and TRBJ2-5, with 10 bases identical to TRBD2. This CDR3 comprises 14 residues. In germline, CDR1 is SGDLS, CDR2 YYNGEE. Trimming took 4 bases from V and 3 from J; bases not matched to a gene: 3. CDR3 sequence reads: CASSMSGGEETQYF. CDR3 nucleotides: TGTGCCAGCAGCATGAGCGGGGGGGAAGAGACCCAGTACTTC.

The chain uses TRBV12-3 or TRBV12-4 and TRBJ2-5; tentatively, D is TRBD2 (6 bases). V gave up 6 bases and J gave up 5 bases, with 22 bases separating them. This CDR3 is 16 amino acids long. The CDR3 spells CASSSAMAGKRETQYF. Here the CDR3 DNA reads TGTGCCAGCAGCTCCGCTATGGCGGGAAAAAGGGAGACCCAGTACTTC.

V and J are TRBV24-1 and TRBJ2-1; weak D call: TRBD2 (6 bases). CDR1 is KGHDR and CDR2 is SFDVKD in the germline V gene. The CDR3 contains 19 residues. Deletions cut 4 bases from V and 4 bases from J, with 25 bases between. CDR3 sequence (DNA): TGTGCCACCAGTGACGTCGGGGTGCGGGGACGATTCGAATACAATGAGCAGTTCTTC. Its translation is CATSDVGVRGRFEYNEQFF.

The chain recombines TRBV7-3 with TRBJ2-7; TRBD2 is a possible D gene (7 bases). The CDR3 contains 15 residues. Trimming cost V 5 bases and J 1 base, with 15 bases left between them. The germline CDR1 and CDR2 sequences are SGHTA and FQGTGA. Here the CDR3 DNA reads TGTGCCAGCAGCCCATATGCGGGGGCATCCTACGAGCAGTACTTC. The encoded protein is CASSPYAGASYEQYF.

This clonotype was found a few times. The chain has TRBV2 and TRBJ2-1; D is uncertain. There are 11 residues in the CDR3. Germline CDR1 SNHLY, CDR2 FYNNEI. V was clipped by 4 bases and J by 6 bases, with 4 bases between them. CDR3 residues: CASSVFNEQFF. The CDR3 DNA sequence: TGTGCCAGCAGTGTATTCAATGAGCAGTTCTTC.

This clonotype has a handful of counts. The chain uses TRBV20-1 and TRBJ2-3; 9 bases are shared with TRBD2. J lost 0 bases, V lost 1 base, and 2 bases had no gene match. The CDR3 extends over 15 amino acids. From germline, CDR1 is DFQATT and CDR2 SNEGSKA (reference sequence). CDR3 sequence reads: CSARVGLASTDTQYF. The CDR3 DNA reads TGCAGTGCTAGAGTAGGACTAGCGAGCACAGATACGCAGTATTTT.

This chain joins TRBV7-9 and TRBJ2-6; TRBD1 matches 9 bases. Germline trimming cut 3 bases from V and 12 bases from J; bases unmatched to any gene: 3. The CDR3 spans 13 residues. From germline, CDR1 is SEHNR and CDR2 FQNEAQ (reference sequence). CDR3 nucleotides: TGTGCCAGCAGCTTGGGACAGGGTAGCGTCCTGACTTTC. This gives the protein CASSLGQGSVLTF.

This clonotype was counted between two and nine times. This chain joins TRBV14 and TRBJ1-2; D is undetermined. This CDR3 spans 13 amino acids. In germline, CDR1 is SGHDN, CDR2 FVKESK. Trimming stripped 0 bases from V and 5 bases from J, with 7 bases between. In DNA form, the CDR3 reads TGTGCCAGCAGCCAAGAACGGGGATATGGCTACACCTTC. This gives the protein CASSQERGYGYTF.

In its sample, this clonotype was seen a few times. This rearrangement joins TRBV19 to TRBJ2-3; 13 nucleotides align to TRBD2. Germline values: CDR1 LNHDA, CDR2 SQIVND (reference sequence). Trimming took 5 bases from V and 2 from J; bases not matched to a gene: 4. The CDR3 extends over 16 amino acids. The CDR3 reads CASSLGLAGTTDTQYF. CDR3 nucleotide sequence: TGTGCCAGTAGTCTGGGACTAGCGGGGACCACAGATACGCAGTATTTT. Drawing the rest from reference TRBV19 and TRBJ2-3, the complete variable domain is DGGITQSPKYLFRKEGQNVTLSCEQNLNHDAMYWYRQDPGQGLRLIYYSQIVNDFQKGDIAEGYSVSREKKESFPLTVTSAQKNPTAFYLCASSLGLAGTTDTQYFGPGTRLTVL.

The chain has TRBV5-1 and TRBJ2-5; 9 bases are a match to TRBD2. Germline V gene data show CDR1 as SGHRS and CDR2 as YFSETQ. J gave up 5 bases and V 0 bases, and 8 bases lay outside the gene matches. The CDR3 has 16 amino acids. The DNA for the CDR3 is TGCGCCAGCAGCTTGGTGCCTAGCGGGATGGGGGAGACCCAGTACTTC. Its protein is CASSLVPSGMGETQYF. Supplemented by reference TRBV5-1 and TRBJ2-5, the full variable domain reads KAGVTQTPRYLIKTRGQQVTLSCSPISGHRSVSWYQQTPGQGLQFLFEYFSETQRNKGNFPGRFSGRQFSNSRSEMNVSTLELGDSALYLCASSLVPSGMGETQYFGPGTRLLVL.

Of note for this clonotype: One end of the junction is discordant with germline, which a read error may explain. The V call is TRBV5-5, the J call TRBJ1-2; D is unclear. The germline V gene has CDR1 SGHKS and CDR2 YYEKEE (reference sequence). The CDR3 contains 11 residues. DNA of the CDR3: TGTGCCAGCAGCTGGGGAGGGAGCGTAGGATTC. It codes for CASSWGGSVGF.

In its sample, this clonotype was seen a few times. The chain uses TRBV20-1 and TRBJ2-5; 8 bases map to TRBD2. Germline CDR1 is DFQATT and CDR2 is SNEGSKA (reference sequence). J gave up 4 bases and V 0 bases, and 10 bases lay outside the gene matches. The CDR3 is 16 amino acids. As DNA, the CDR3 is TGCAGTGCTAGAGATTTAATAGGACTAGCCCCAGAGACCCAGTACTTC. As protein: CSARDLIGLAPETQYF.

This clonotype was seen a few times. V gene TRBV10-3 combines with J gene TRBJ2-5, with 12 bases that match TRBD2. Per germline, CDR1 ENHRY and CDR2 SYGVKD. The junction had 3 bases not matched to a gene; V was cut back by 2 bases and J by 2 bases. CDR3 length: 16 residues. The CDR3 sequence is CAISEGLAGLQETQYF. The CDR3 DNA reads as TGTGCCATCAGTGAGGGACTAGCGGGGTTACAAGAGACCCAGTACTTC.

This clonotype has more than one count but fewer than ten. V usage is TRBV7-8 and J usage is TRBJ2-7, with 10 bases lining up with TRBD1. Germline V gene data show CDR1 as SGHVS and CDR2 as FQNEAQ. The CDR3 is 17 amino acids. The junction had 18 bases not matched to a gene; V was cut back by 7 bases and J by 6 bases. The CDR3 protein is CASTTGTGAFRSREQYF. The CDR3 DNA reads TGTGCCAGCACCACCGGGACAGGGGCCTTCCGGTCCCGCGAGCAGTACTTC.

This clonotype was picked up one time. The rearrangement uses TRBV4-1 and TRBJ2-7, with D tentatively TRBD1 or TRBD2 (7 bases each). The CDR3 length is 16 residues. V was clipped by 4 bases and J by 3 bases, with 19 bases between them. Germline CDR1 and CDR2: MGHRA and YSYEKL. The CDR3, as DNA: TGCGCCAGCAGCCTACTGGGGGGGACAGAGTTCTACGAGCAGTACTTC. This codes for CASSLLGGTEFYEQYF.

This clonotype was seen ten or more times. This rearrangement joins TRBV9 to TRBJ2-3; TRBD2 matches 9 bases. CDR1 is SGDLS, CDR2 YYNGEE, per germline. V gave up 0 bases and J gave up 2 bases; unmatched junction bases: 4. There are 16 residues in the CDR3. The CDR3 DNA sequence: TGTGCCAGCAGCGTAGAGGGGACTAGCTCCACAGATACGCAGTATTTT. Translating it yields CASSVEGTSSTDTQYF.

Remarks on this clonotype: At one end, the junction sequence differs from germline, possibly due to a read error. V and J are TRBV20-1 and TRBJ2-7; 8 nucleotides agree with TRBD2. The CDR3 totals 15 residues. Germline V gives CDR1 DFQATT, CDR2 SNEGSKA (reference sequence). For the CDR3, the DNA is TGCAGTGCCAGAGCCCCTAGCGGGCGCTCCTACGAGCAGTACTTC. Translating gives CSARAPSGRSYEQYF.

This chain links TRBV5-1 with TRBJ2-5; 14 positions agree with TRBD2. This CDR3 is 17 amino acids long. Germline CDR1 and CDR2: SGHRS and YFSETQ. The V and J ends lost 4 bases and 1 base, in that order; junction bases with no gene match: 6. The CDR3 bases are TGCGCCAGCAGCCTTCGGACTAGCGGGAGGCTCCAAGAGACCCAGTACTTC. The encoded protein is CASSLRTSGRLQETQYF. Drawing the rest from reference TRBV5-1 and TRBJ2-5, the complete variable domain is KAGVTQTPRYLIKTRGQQVTLSCSPISGHRSVSWYQQTPGQGLQFLFEYFSETQRNKGNFPGRFSGRQFSNSRSEMNVSTLELGDSALYLCASSLRTSGRLQETQYFGPGTRLLVL.